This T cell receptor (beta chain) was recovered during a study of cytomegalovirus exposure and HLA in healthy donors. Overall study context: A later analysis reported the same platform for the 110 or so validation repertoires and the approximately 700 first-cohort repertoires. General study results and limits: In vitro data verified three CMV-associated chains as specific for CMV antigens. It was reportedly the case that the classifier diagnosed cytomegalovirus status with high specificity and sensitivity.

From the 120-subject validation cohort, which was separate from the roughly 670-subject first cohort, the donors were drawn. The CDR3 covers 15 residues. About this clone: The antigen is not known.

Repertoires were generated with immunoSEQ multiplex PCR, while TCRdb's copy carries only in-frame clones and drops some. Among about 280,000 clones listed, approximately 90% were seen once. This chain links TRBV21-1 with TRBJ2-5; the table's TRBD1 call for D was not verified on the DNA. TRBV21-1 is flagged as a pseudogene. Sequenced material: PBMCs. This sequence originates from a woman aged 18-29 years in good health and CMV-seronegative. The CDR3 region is CASSSGTIREETQYF. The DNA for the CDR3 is TGTGCCAGCAGCTCGGGGACAATTAGAGAAGAGACCCAGTACTTC.